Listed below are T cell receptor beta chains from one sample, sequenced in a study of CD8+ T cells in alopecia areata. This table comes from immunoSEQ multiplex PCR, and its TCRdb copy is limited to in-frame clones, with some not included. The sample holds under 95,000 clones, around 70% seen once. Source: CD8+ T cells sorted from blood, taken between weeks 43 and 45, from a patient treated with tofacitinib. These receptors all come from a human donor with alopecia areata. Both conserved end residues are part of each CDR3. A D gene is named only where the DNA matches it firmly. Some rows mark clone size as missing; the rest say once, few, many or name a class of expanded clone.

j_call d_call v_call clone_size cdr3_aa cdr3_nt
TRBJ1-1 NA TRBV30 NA CAWRTGAGNTEAFF TGTGCCTGGAGAACGGGGGCAGGGAACACTGAAGCTTTCTTT
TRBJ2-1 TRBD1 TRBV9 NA CASSVGQGTYNEQFF TGTGCCAGCAGCGTTGGACAGGGGACTTACAATGAGCAGTTCTTC
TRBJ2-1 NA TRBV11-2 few CASSLGSNEQFF TGTGCCAGCAGCTTAGGCAGCAATGAGCAGTTCTTC
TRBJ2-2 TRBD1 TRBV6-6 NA CASSYVTGAGTGELFF TGTGCCAGCAGTTACGTGACAGGGGCGGGCACCGGGGAGCTGTTTTTT
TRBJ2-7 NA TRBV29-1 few CSAAGHSSYEQYF TGCAGCGCTGCCGGACACAGCTCCTACGAGCAGTACTTC
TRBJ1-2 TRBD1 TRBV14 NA CASSQYRQGNYGYTF TGTGCCAGCAGCCAATATCGACAGGGCAACTATGGCTACACCTTC
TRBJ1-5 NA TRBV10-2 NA CASSQVGQAQPQHF TGCGCCAGCAGTCAAGTTGGGCAGGCTCAGCCCCAGCATTTT
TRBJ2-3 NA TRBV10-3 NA CAISGGDTQYF TGTGCCATCAGTGGGGGAGATACGCAGTATTTT
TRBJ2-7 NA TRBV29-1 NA CSVESPQGYEQYF TGCAGCGTTGAATCCCCCCAGGGCTACGAGCAGTACTTC
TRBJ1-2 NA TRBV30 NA CAWSSGSAGYTF TGTGCCTGGAGTTCAGGGTCTGCTGGCTACACCTTC
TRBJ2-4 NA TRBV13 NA CASSPPDSSKNIQYF TGTGCCAGCAGCCCTCCCGACAGTTCCAAAAACATTCAGTACTTC
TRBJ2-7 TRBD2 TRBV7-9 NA CASSLGTSGTGYEQYF TGTGCCAGCAGCTTAGGGACTAGCGGGACCGGCTACGAGCAGTACTTC
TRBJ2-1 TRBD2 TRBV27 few CASSYQSGGGNEQFF TGTGCCAGCAGTTACCAAAGCGGGGGAGGGAATGAGCAGTTCTTC
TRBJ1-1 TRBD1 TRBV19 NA CASSGQGEAFF TGTGCCAGTAGCGGACAGGGTGAAGCTTTCTTT
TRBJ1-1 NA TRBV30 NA CAWSVGTEAFF TGTGCCTGGAGTGTGGGCACTGAAGCTTTCTTT
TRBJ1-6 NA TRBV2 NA CASSEEWGVNSPLHF TGTGCCAGCAGTGAAGAGTGGGGAGTGAATTCACCCCTCCACTTT
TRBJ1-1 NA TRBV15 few CATSRDSRTEAFF TGTGCCACCAGCAGAGATAGTCGGACTGAAGCTTTCTTT
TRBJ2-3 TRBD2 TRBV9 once CASSDSGGYTDTQYF TGTGCCAGCAGCGATAGCGGGGGGTACACAGATACGCAGTATTTT
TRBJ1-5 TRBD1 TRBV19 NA CASSIVMTGRQPQHF TGTGCCAGTAGTATCGTTATGACAGGGAGGCAGCCCCAGCATTTT
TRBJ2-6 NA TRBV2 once CASSPGGGVRSGANVLTF TGTGCCAGCAGCCCGGGTGGGGGAGTTAGGTCTGGGGCCAACGTCCTGACTTTC
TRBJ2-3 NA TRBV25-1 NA CASSKDTQYF TGTGCCAGCAGTAAAGATACGCAGTATTTT
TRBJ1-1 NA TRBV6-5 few CASSYSMAGETEAFF TGTGCCAGCAGTTACTCGATGGCGGGGGAGACTGAAGCTTTCTTT
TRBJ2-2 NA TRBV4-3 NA CASSQDKSSNTGELFF TGCGCCAGCAGCCAAGATAAGTCCTCGAACACCGGGGAGCTGTTTTTT
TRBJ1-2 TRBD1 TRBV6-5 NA CASSQGQAYGYTF TGTGCCAGCAGTCAAGGACAGGCCTATGGCTACACCTTC
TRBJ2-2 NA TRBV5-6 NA CASSSEGGTNTGELFF TGTGCCAGCAGCTCAGAGGGGGGGACGAACACCGGGGAGCTGTTTTTT
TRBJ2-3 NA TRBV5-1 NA CASSLELALDTQYF TGCGCCAGCAGCTTGGAGCTAGCCCTAGATACGCAGTATTTT
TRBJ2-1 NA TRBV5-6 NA CASSFGGPPNEQFF TGTGCCAGCAGCTTCGGGGGGCCCCCCAATGAGCAGTTCTTC
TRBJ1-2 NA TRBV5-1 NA CASKVRSTVYTF TGCGCCAGCAAGGTTCGGTCTACGGTCTACACCTTC
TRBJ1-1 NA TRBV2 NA CASSEFEVNTEAFF TGTGCCAGCAGTGAATTCGAAGTGAACACTGAAGCTTTCTTT
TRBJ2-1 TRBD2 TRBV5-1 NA CASSSGYGTSGLTTYNEQFF TGCGCCAGCAGCTCCGGTTACGGGACTAGCGGACTTACTACCTACAATGAGCAGTTCTTC
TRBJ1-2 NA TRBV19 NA CASSIDMENYGYTF TGTGCCAGTAGTATAGATATGGAGAACTATGGCTACACCTTC
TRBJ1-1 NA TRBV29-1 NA CSAEGSAEAFF TGCAGCGCAGAGGGGTCCGCTGAAGCTTTCTTT
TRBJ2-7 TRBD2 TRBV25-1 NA CASSEESRGSSYEQYF TGTGCCAGCAGTGAAGAGTCGCGGGGGAGCTCCTACGAGCAGTACTTC
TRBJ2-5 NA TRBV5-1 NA CASIGEAGQETQYF TGCGCCAGCATAGGGGAGGCAGGGCAAGAGACCCAGTACTTC
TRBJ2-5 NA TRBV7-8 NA CASSLFKAETQYF TGTGCCAGCAGCTTATTCAAGGCGGAGACCCAGTACTTC